This is a list of T cell receptor beta chains from one sample in a study of human T cells and chemical hapten exposure. TCRdb recomputed calls from the RACE reads with MiXCR, one row per CDR3 protein. The table lists some 350,000 distinct CDR3 sequences, under 9% of them singletons, with around 8.4% in the top ten. This material consisted of whole blood, taken in connection with sensitization to the hapten diphenylcyclopropenone (DPC). The source of these receptors is a woman aged 18-29 years with alopecia areata. Some clones in this sample may be carry-over from other donors' samples. Each CDR3 is given with its conserved first and last residue. The order of the fields is V gene, D gene, J gene, clone size, CDR3 DNA, CDR3 protein. A D gene is named only where the DNA matches it firmly. Size is stated for part of the rows, as once, few or many counts, or as a class when the clone is expanded.

TRBV27	.	TRBJ1-4	.	TGTGCCAGCAGTTTTTATCAGGGGGAAAAACTGTTTTTT	CASSFYQGEKLFF
TRBV12-3/TRBV12-4	.	TRBJ1-4	many	TGTGCCAGCACCGAAGGACCGATTAATGAAAAACTGTTTTTT	CASTEGPINEKLFF
TRBV12-3/TRBV12-4	.	TRBJ2-2	many	TGTGCCAGCAGTTTTAGGCAGGGGAACACCGGGGAGCTGTTTTTT	CASSFRQGNTGELFF
TRBV3-1	TRBD1	TRBJ1-2	few	TGTGCCAGCAGCCAAGCCAAAGGACAGGGGGAACCCTATGGCTACACCTTC	CASSQAKGQGEPYGYTF
TRBV5-1	TRBD1	TRBJ1-4	.	TGCGCCAGCAGCATAACACAGGGGGCGAATGAAAAACTGTTTTTT	CASSITQGANEKLFF
TRBV6-2/TRBV6-3	.	TRBJ2-1	.	TGTGCCAGCAGTTATCAAGGGGCCAATGAGCAGTTCTTC	CASSYQGANEQFF
TRBV2	.	TRBJ2-5	many	TGTGCCAGCACTCTGGGGCGGGGGCCCCTCCAAGAGACCCAGTACTTC	CASTLGRGPLQETQYF
TRBV7-9	.	TRBJ2-6	few	TGTGCCAGCAGCCCCCATCAATCTGGGGCCAACGTCCTGACTTTC	CASSPHQSGANVLTF
TRBV4-1	TRBD1	TRBJ1-2	.	TGCGCCAGCAGCCAAAATACCCAGGGACAGGCCTATGGCTACACCTTC	CASSQNTQGQAYGYTF
TRBV12-3/TRBV12-4	.	TRBJ2-2	many	TGTGCCAGCAGTTTGGATCTCAACACCGGGGAGCTGTTTTTT	CASSLDLNTGELFF
TRBV12-3/TRBV12-4	.	TRBJ1-2	.	TGTGCCAGTCTAAACGTCGATGGCTACACCTTC	CASLNVDGYTF
TRBV7-9	.	TRBJ2-3	many	TGTGCCAGCAGCTTATCGAGCTACACAGATACGCAGTATTTT	CASSLSSYTDTQYF
TRBV20-1	TRBD1	TRBJ2-3	.	TGCAGTGCTATCCGGGACAGGGTGCAGGATACGCAGTATTTT	CSAIRDRVQDTQYF
TRBV4-1	.	TRBJ2-7	.	TGCGCCAGCAGCCAGTATCAACAGAACTACGAGCAGTACTTC	CASSQYQQNYEQYF
TRBV5-6	TRBD1	TRBJ2-3	few	TGTGCCAGCAGCTGGACAGGAAGCACAGATACGCAGTATTTT	CASSWTGSTDTQYF